Listed below are T cell receptor beta chains from one sample, sequenced in a study of OX40 agonist ivuxolimab in advanced cancers. Using immunoSEQ multiplex PCR, the repertoire was profiled, and TCRdb retains in-frame clones only, with some absent. The table lists approximately 63,000 clones, approximately 90% of them singletons. The sequencing used CD4+ or CD8+ T cells sorted from blood, collected in a trial of the OX40 agonist ivuxolimab. These receptors all stem from an adult with an advanced solid tumor such as melanoma, head and neck, liver or kidney cancer. The CDR3 runs from the conserved cysteine through the conserved F or W. Each record gives: clone size, J gene, V gene, D gene, CDR3 DNA, CDR3 protein. D genes are given only for firm matches. Size is omitted from some rows. Given values are once, few, many or a class for expanded clones.

>.|TRBJ2-5|TRBV29-1|TRBD2
TGCAGCGTTGATCTAGCGGGAGGGGAGACCCAGTACTTC
CSVDLAGGETQYF
>.|TRBJ2-2|TRBV7-3|.
TGTGCCAGCAGCTCACAGGCCCCACAGGGAACGACCGGGGAGCTGTTTTTT
CASSSQAPQGTTGELFF
>few|TRBJ2-3|TRBV10-3|TRBD1
TGTGCCATCAGTGAGGGACAGGGACGGGATACGCAGTATTTT
CAISEGQGRDTQYF
>.|TRBJ2-2|TRBV9|.
TGTGCCAGCAGCAAACGTGGACAGATGAACACCGGGGAGCTGTTTTTT
CASSKRGQMNTGELFF
>.|TRBJ2-5|TRBV7-6|.
TGTGCCAGCAGCTTAGCGAGGGCAGGGGTCGGAGAGACCCAGTACTTC
CASSLARAGVGETQYF
>.|TRBJ2-7|TRBV6-1|.
TGTGCCAGCACTAGCGAGACATCCTACGAGCAGTACTTC
CASTSETSYEQYF
>.|TRBJ1-4|TRBV6-1|.
TGTGCCAGCAGTGAACAGGGCAGGGTGATTGAAAAACTGTTTTTT
CASSEQGRVIEKLFF
>.|TRBJ2-1|TRBV15|TRBD2
TGTGCCACCAGCAGGGGACTAGCGGGAGGGCGCAGTGAGCAGTTCTTC
CATSRGLAGGRSEQFF
>once|TRBJ2-2|TRBV13|TRBD1
TGTGCCAGCGGGACAGGGGAAGGGAAGATCGGGGAGCTGTTTTTT
CASGTGEGKIGELFF
>.|TRBJ2-1|TRBV28|TRBD2
TGTGCCAGCAGTTCCATCCCGGGACTAGCGGGAGGGTCTGAGCAGTTCTTC
CASSSIPGLAGGSEQFF
>.|TRBJ1-6|TRBV4-1|.
TGCGCCAGCAGCCAAGAGGGGCGAGTGGATTCACCCCTCCACTTT
CASSQEGRVDSPLHF
>.|TRBJ1-1|TRBV5-1|TRBD1
TGCGCCAGCAGCTCCGGGACAGGAGGCACTGAAGCTTTCTTT
CASSSGTGGTEAFF
>once|TRBJ1-6|TRBV30|.
TGTGCCTGGAGTGGGGGGAGCTCCTATAATTCACCCCTCCACTTT
CAWSGGSSYNSPLHF
>.|TRBJ2-5|TRBV4-2|TRBD2
TGTGCCAGCAGCCAAGGGGCGGGAGCTGCCCAAGAGACCCAGTACTTC
CASSQGAGAAQETQYF
>.|TRBJ2-7|TRBV11-3|.
TGTGCCAGCAGCTTAGGATCTGGGGCAGACTACGAGCAGTACTTC
CASSLGSGADYEQYF
>.|TRBJ1-2|TRBV28|.
TGTGCCAGCAGCCCGGACAGACGCTATGGCTACACCTTC
CASSPDRRYGYTF
>few|TRBJ1-1|TRBV27|TRBD1
TGTGCCAGCAGCCGCGGGACAGGGGCTGACACTGAAGCTTTCTTT
CASSRGTGADTEAFF
>.|TRBJ2-7|TRBV6-6|.
TGTGCCAGCAGTCCACAGGGTGGCGGCGAGCAGTACTTC
CASSPQGGGEQYF
>.|TRBJ2-3|TRBV4-1|.
TGCGCCAGCAGCCACCCTAGGTCGGGGAAGTCTAGCACAGATACGCAGTATTTT
CASSHPRSGKSSTDTQYF
>.|TRBJ1-2|TRBV7-2|.
TGTGCCAGCAGCTCCCAATTAACTGGCTACACCTTC
CASSSQLTGYTF
>.|TRBJ1-6|TRBV11-2|.
TGTGCCAGCCAAGGACAGAATAATTCACCCCTCCACTTT
CASQGQNNSPLHF
>.|TRBJ2-5|TRBV2|TRBD1
TGTGCCAGCAGTGGGTCTCCAGGGGGCGCGGAGACCCAGTACTTC
CASSGSPGGAETQYF
>.|TRBJ2-6|TRBV10-3|.
TGTGCCATCAGTGATATCACAGGGCGCGCCTCTGGGGCCAACGTCCTGACTTTC
CAISDITGRASGANVLTF
>once|TRBJ2-2|TRBV5-1|.
TGCGCCAGCAGCTATAGCAGTACGAACACCGGGGAGCTGTTTTTT
CASSYSSTNTGELFF
>few|TRBJ1-2|TRBV6-4|.
TGTGCCAGCAGTGCCGGCGAGGATGGCTACACCTTC
CASSAGEDGYTF
>.|TRBJ2-1|TRBV18|TRBD1
TGTGCCAGCTCACAAAACCGGGACAGGGCACCTAATGAGCAGTTCTTC
CASSQNRDRAPNEQFF
>.|TRBJ2-5|TRBV15|.
TGTGCCACCAGCAGAGATAACGCGCAACGGACCCAGTACTTC
CATSRDNAQRTQYF
>.|TRBJ2-3|TRBV29-1|.
TGCAGCGTCTTGACAGGTCCTAGCACAGATACGCAGTATTTT
CSVLTGPSTDTQYF
>.|TRBJ2-3|TRBV5-1|TRBD2
TGCGCCAGCAGCCCTGGGGAAGCGGGAGGGCCGAAGTATTTT
CASSPGEAGGPKYF
>.|TRBJ2-3|TRBV19|.
TGTGCCAGTAGTCTTGGCTCTCGGGATACGCAGTATTTT
CASSLGSRDTQYF
>.|TRBJ2-7|TRBV5-1|TRBD1
TGCGCCAGCAGCTTGGTAGGACAGGGCCAAGAGCAGTACTTC
CASSLVGQGQEQYF
>.|TRBJ2-7|TRBV5-1|.
TGCGCCAGCAGGTTGAGGGACGCCACCTACGAGCAGTACTTC
CASRLRDATYEQYF
>.|TRBJ2-5|TRBV5-4|TRBD2
TGTGCCAGCAGCTTGAGCGGGAGGGACCAAGAGACCCAGTACTTC
CASSLSGRDQETQYF
>once|TRBJ1-3|TRBV6-1|TRBD1
TGTGCCAGCAGGCCGACAGGGTCTGGAAACACCATATATTTT
CASRPTGSGNTIYF
>.|TRBJ1-2|TRBV19|TRBD1
TGTGCCAGTACCATCGCAGGGGGGGCAGCAGATAACTATGGCTACACCTTC
CASTIAGGAADNYGYTF
>.|TRBJ2-5|TRBV6-1|TRBD2
TGTGCCAGCAGTGGAAGCGGGAGTGGAGAGACCCAGTACTTC
CASSGSGSGETQYF
>.|TRBJ2-7|TRBV6-6|TRBD1
TGTGCCAGCAGTTACTCCGGGACAGGATCTTACGAGCAGTACTTC
CASSYSGTGSYEQYF
>.|TRBJ1-1|TRBV19|.
TGTGCCAGTAGACTTCGGACGGGACCCCGGAACACTGAAGCTTTCTTT
CASRLRTGPRNTEAFF
>.|TRBJ1-2|TRBV27|.
TGTGCCAGCAGGGCGACAGCTAACTATGGCTACACCTTC
CASRATANYGYTF
>.|TRBJ1-3|TRBV4-1|.
TGCGCCAGCAGCCAAGTCCAGGCCTCAAGCTCTGGAAACACCATATATTTT
CASSQVQASSSGNTIYF
>.|TRBJ2-1|TRBV2|.
TGTGCCAGCAGTGAAGGCTATGAGCAGTTCTTC
CASSEGYEQFF
>.|TRBJ1-4|TRBV11-2|.
TGTGCCAGCAGCCCGGCCCCAAATGAAAAACTGTTTTTT
CASSPAPNEKLFF
>.|TRBJ1-2|TRBV7-2|TRBD1
TGTGCCAGCAGCTTAGATGCAACAGGGGGCTATGGCTACACCTTC
CASSLDATGGYGYTF
>.|TRBJ2-1|TRBV9|.
TGTGCCAGCAGCGAGACAGGTAGGGTGAACAATGAGCAGTTCTTC
CASSETGRVNNEQFF
>.|TRBJ1-1|TRBV6-5|.
TGTGCCAGCAGTTCCATGGGGGGAGACACTGAAGCTTTCTTT
CASSSMGGDTEAFF
>.|TRBJ2-7|TRBV6-1|.
TGTGCCAGCAGCGACTTAGGGGTACGCGAGCAGTACTTC
CASSDLGVREQYF
>.|TRBJ2-3|TRBV7-3|.
TGTGCCAGCAGCCTAGACCCGCCAGATACGCAGTATTTT
CASSLDPPDTQYF
>.|TRBJ2-5|TRBV14|.
TGTGCCAGCAGCCTAGCGGTCGGGGGAAAGACCCAGTACTTC
CASSLAVGGKTQYF
>.|TRBJ2-5|TRBV28|.
TGTGCCAGCAGTTCCGACAAAGAGACCCAGTACTTC
CASSSDKETQYF
>.|TRBJ2-2|TRBV11-2|.
TGTGCCAGCAGCCCCCAGCGGTCTGAGACCGGGGAGCTGTTTTTT
CASSPQRSETGELFF
>.|TRBJ2-1|TRBV5-1|TRBD2
TGCGCCAGCAGTCGGGAGGGGACTAGCGGGAGCAATGAGCAGTTCTTC
CASSREGTSGSNEQFF
>.|TRBJ2-7|TRBV28|TRBD2
TGTGCCAGCAGGCCAAGGTGGAGCGGGATATCCCACGAGCAGTACTTC
CASRPRWSGISHEQYF
>.|TRBJ1-5|TRBV6-1|.
TGTGCCAGCAGACGGGACGGGAATAGCAATCAGCCCCAGCATTTT
CASRRDGNSNQPQHF
>once|TRBJ1-2|TRBV28|TRBD1
TGTGCCACCCGGCCAGGGGGCTATGGCTACACCTTC
CATRPGGYGYTF
>.|TRBJ2-1|TRBV2|.
TGTGCCAGCGGGGAGAGAGCCTCGTACAATGAGCAGTTCTTC
CASGERASYNEQFF
>.|TRBJ1-1|TRBV5-1|.
TGCGCCAGCAAACGGGGGCCGGCATTGAACACTGAAGCTTTCTTT
CASKRGPALNTEAFF
>.|TRBJ2-7|TRBV7-9|TRBD2
TGTGCCAGCAGCTCATCTAGCGGGAGGACCTACGAGCAGTACTTC
CASSSSSGRTYEQYF
>.|TRBJ2-7|TRBV19|TRBD2
TGTGCCAGTAGGACTAGCGGATCCTACGAGCAGTACTTC
CASRTSGSYEQYF
>.|TRBJ1-4|TRBV2|.
TGTGCCAGCAGCGCAGGGGATATTAATGAAAAACTGTTTTTT
CASSAGDINEKLFF